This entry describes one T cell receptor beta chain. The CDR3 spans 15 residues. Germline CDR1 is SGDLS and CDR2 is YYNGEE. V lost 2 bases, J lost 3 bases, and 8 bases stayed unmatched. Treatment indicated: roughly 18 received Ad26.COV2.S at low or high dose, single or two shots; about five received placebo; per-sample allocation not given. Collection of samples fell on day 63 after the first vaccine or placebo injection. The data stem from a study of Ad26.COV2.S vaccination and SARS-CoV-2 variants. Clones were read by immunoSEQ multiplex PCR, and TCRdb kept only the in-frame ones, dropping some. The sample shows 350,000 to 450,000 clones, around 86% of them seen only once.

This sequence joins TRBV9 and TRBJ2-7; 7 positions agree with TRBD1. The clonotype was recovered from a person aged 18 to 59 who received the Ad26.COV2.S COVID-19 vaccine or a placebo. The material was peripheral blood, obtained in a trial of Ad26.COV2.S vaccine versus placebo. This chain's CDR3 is CASSVTGNLDYEQYF. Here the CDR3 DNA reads TGTGCCAGCAGCGTGACAGGGAATCTAGACTACGAGCAGTACTTC.